This T cell receptor (beta chain) was sequenced for a study of T cell responses to AZD1222 COVID-19 vaccine. Repertoires were generated with immunoSEQ multiplex PCR, while TCRdb's copy carries only in-frame clones and drops some. The repertoire holds under 100,000 clones, roughly 85% seen once, with around 8% in the top ten. This clone was recorded once. Germline-derived CDR1 and CDR2 are LNHDA and SQIVND (reference sequence). The CDR3 runs 16 residues. The J segment lost 8 bases and the V segment lost 3 bases, leaving 14 bases of the junction unmatched. This receptor was obtained from an adult in good health. The rearrangement joins TRBV19 to TRBJ1-2; 8 bases fit TRBD1. Material: peripheral blood, obtained on day 0 of AZD1222 vaccination. CDR3 nucleotides: TGTGCCAGTAGTATCAGTCGGGGCAGGGGGCTGTACGGCTACACCTTC. Its translation: CASSISRGRGLYGYTF.